Each of the 12 T cell receptor beta chains below was sequenced from the same sample in a study of T cell clonality in common variable immunodeficiency. Measured with immunoSEQ multiplex PCR; TCRdb has only the in-frame clones, and not every one. This sample comprises roughly 60,000 clones, none seen once only. The sequencing input was peripheral blood mononuclear cells. All receptors come from a person aged 18-69 years in good health.

In its sample, this clone was seen many times. The junction differs from germline at one of its ends, possibly a read error. CDR3 region: CSVEEGLPQVTQYF. The DNA read from the CDR3 is TGCAGCGTTGAAGAAGGACTCCCCCAAGTGACC. The chain employs TRBV29-1 and TRBJ2-5; a weak D match, TRBD2 (5 bases). The DNA ends 3 residues before the CDR3 does, and the rest of the CDR3 is filled in from the germline J gene. Germline V gene data show CDR1 as SQVTM and CDR2 as ANQGSEA. The CDR3 spans 14 residues.

This clone was observed many times. The CDR3 end falls 3 residues outside the read, so it is completed with the germline J gene. This rearrangement joins TRBV18 to TRBJ1-1; D is ambiguous. Germline CDR1 reads KGHSH; CDR2 reads LQKENI. The germline V and J ends were trimmed by 6 bases and 2 bases, with 13 bases remaining between them. CDR3 length: 14 amino acids. CDR3 residues: CASSQAPINTEAFF. The DNA read from the CDR3 is TGTGCCAGCTCCCAGGCACCAATTAACACTGAA.

The table lists this clone with many counts. Compared with germline, one end of the junction differs, possibly owing to a read error. The read ends 3 residues shy of where the CDR3 ends; the end is completed using the germline J gene. The chain links TRBV5-1 to TRBJ2-7; D gene unclear. The germline CDR1 and CDR2 sequences are SGHRS and YFSETQ. The CDR3 spans 14 residues. Partial CDR3 DNA: TGCGCCAGCAGCTTGGGGCACAGCTCCTCCGAG. It codes for CASSLGHSSSE. The CDR3 in full is CASSLGHSSSEQYF.

This clone was counted at least ten times. The read ends 3 residues shy of where the CDR3 ends; the end is completed using the germline J gene. The V gene is TRBV5-1, the J gene TRBJ1-4; 8 bases are a match to TRBD1. The CDR3 runs 17 residues. V lost 5 bases and J lost 6; bases outside the gene matches: 15. Per germline, CDR1 SGHRS and CDR2 YFSETQ. The CDR3 loop is CASSLGQGRGFDEKLFF. CDR3 bases read: TGCGCCAGCAGTTTAGGACAGGGCCGGGGTTTCGATGAAAAA.

This clone was detected many times. The read comes to an end 3 residues before the CDR3 does, leaving the germline J gene to fill in the end. This chain uses TRBV28 with TRBJ2-7; 9 bases fit TRBD1. Germline V gives CDR1 MDHEN, CDR2 SYDVKM. CDR3 length: 15 amino acids. The V segment lost 6 bases and the J segment 1 base; nucleotides outside the gene matches: 7. The CDR3: CASSTWDRASYEQYF. CDR3 DNA (partial): TGTGCCAGCAGCACCTGGGACAGGGCATCCTACGAG.

This clone was found many times. Read sequence stops 3 residues before the CDR3 end, and the germline J gene provides the missing end. The J gene is TRBJ2-7, the V gene TRBV11-2; D is perhaps TRBD1 (6 bases). V lost 5 bases, J lost 3 bases, and 14 bases lay in between. This CDR3 is built from 14 residues. Germline-derived CDR1 and CDR2 are SGHAT and FQNNGV. The CDR3 protein is CASSPRQVGYEQYF. CDR3 bases read: TGTGCCAGCAGCCCCAGACAGGTCGGCTACGAG.

This clone appeared many times. The sequence runs out 3 residues before the end of the CDR3; the remainder is reconstructed from the germline J gene. This rearrangement joins TRBV19 to TRBJ2-2; 8 bases are shared with TRBD1. J lost 2 bases, V lost 3 bases, and 11 bases had no gene match. CDR3 length: 18 amino acids. The germline CDR1 and CDR2 sequences are LNHDA and SQIVND (reference sequence). The part of the CDR3 DNA that was read is TGTGCCAGTAGTATCCGCCGGACAGGGATTTCTAACACCGGGGAG. Its protein is CASSIRRTGISNTGE. The full CDR3 sequence reads CASSIRRTGISNTGELFF. Using reference TRBV19 and TRBJ2-2 for the parts outside the CDR3, the full variable domain is DGGITQSPKYLFRKEGQNVTLSCEQNLNHDAMYWYRQDPGQGLRLIYYSQIVNDFQKGDIAEGYSVSREKKESFPLTVTSAQKNPTAFYLCASSIRRTGISNTGELFFGEGSRLTVL.

This clone has at least ten counts. Incomplete CDR3 DNA: TGTGCTAGTGGTTCCGGGACTAGCGGGAGCGATGAG. It is translated as CASGSGTSGSDE. The full-length CDR3 reads as CASGSGTSGSDEQFF. This chain connects TRBV12-5 to TRBJ2-1, with 14 bases identical to TRBD2. The read ends 3 residues shy of where the CDR3 ends; the end is completed using the germline J gene. V shed 4 bases and J 8 bases; nucleotides not matched to a gene: 4. The CDR3 sequence is 15 residues long. Germline assignment: CDR1 LGHNT and CDR2 FRNRAP.

This clone was picked up many times. The read halts 3 residues ahead of the CDR3 end, with the missing end drawn from the germline J gene. The chain has TRBV7-8 and TRBJ1-3, with a tentative D call TRBD1 (5 bases). Germline values: CDR1 SGHVS, CDR2 FQNEAQ. V was clipped by 5 bases and J by 0 bases, with 11 bases between them. The CDR3 has 15 residues. The CDR3 DNA, read in part, is TGTGCCAGCAGCGTTAGACAGATCTCTGGAAACACC. It specifies CASSVRQISGNT. The whole CDR3 protein reads CASSVRQISGNTIYF.

Many counts were recorded for this clone. The read halts 3 residues ahead of the CDR3 end, with the missing end drawn from the germline J gene. The V gene is TRBV30, the J gene TRBJ2-5; TRBD1 agrees at 8 bases. V lost 2 bases and J lost 4; bases outside the gene matches: 6. CDR3 size: 14 residues. Germline-derived CDR1 and CDR2 are GTSNPN and SVGIG (reference sequence). The chain's CDR3 is CAWSKQGEIETQYF. The sequenced part of the CDR3 DNA is TGTGCCTGGAGTAAACAGGGGGAGATAGAGACC.

Many counts were recorded for this clone. The read ends 3 residues early relative to the CDR3; the germline J gene fills the gap. This chain uses TRBV7-2 with TRBJ1-6; possibly TRBD1 for D (5 bases). V lost 1 base and J 9 bases, leaving 10 bases between the germline ends. The germline gives CDR1 SGHTA, CDR2 FQGNSA. The CDR3 spans 14 residues. The CDR3 here is CASSLETDFSPLHF. The DNA read from the CDR3 is TGTGCCAGCAGCTTAGAGACAGACTTTTCACCC.

The table lists this clone with many counts. Read data end 3 residues before the CDR3 end; the end is taken from the germline J gene. This sequence joins TRBV7-9 and TRBJ1-1; no definite D call. CDR3 length: 13 residues. The V end lost 5 bases, the J end lost 1 base, and 8 bases lay between the germline ends. Germline values: CDR1 SEHNR, CDR2 FQNEAQ (reference sequence). The CDR3 reads CASSPPPNTEAFF. The DNA read from the CDR3 is TGTGCCAGCAGCCCTCCCCCGAACACTGAA.